A single sample gave rise to the 17 T cell receptor beta chains below, sequenced in a study of blood T cell repertoires in COVID-19. Here immunoSEQ multiplex PCR was the method, and the copy in TCRdb shows in-frame clones only, minus some. The table includes approximately 46,000 clones, approximately 85% detected once. The sequenced sample was peripheral blood. These receptors came from a woman aged 55-70 years with acute or convalescent COVID-19.

The chain has TRBV3-1 (or the pseudogene TRBV3-2) and TRBJ2-7, with D possibly TRBD1 on 5 matching bases. Trimming stripped 1 base from V and 11 bases from J, with 18 bases between. In germline, CDR1 is LGHDT, CDR2 YNNKEL (reference sequence). The CDR3 is 14 amino acids. The CDR3 sequence is CASSQGSGPRVKYF. The CDR3, as DNA: TGTGCCAGCAGCCAAGGTTCCGGGCCCAGGGTAAAGTACTTC.

This clone was recorded only once. The chain couples TRBV27 to TRBJ2-7; D is perhaps TRBD2 (5 bases). The CDR3 spans 14 residues. CDR1 and CDR2 from the germline V gene are MNHEY and SMNVEV (reference sequence). Trimming removed 1 base from V and 6 bases from J, with 13 bases in between. CDR3 loop: CASSLYPGYSEQYF. CDR3 in DNA: TGTGCCAGCAGTTTATATCCGGGGTACTCCGAGCAGTACTTC.

The CDR3 nucleotides are TGTGCCAGCAGCTTGGTAGCCGGGGGACAGGAGAATTCACCCCTCCACTTT. Its translation is CASSLVAGGQENSPLHF. The chain couples TRBV5-6 to TRBJ1-6, with TRBD1 identical over 8 bases. The CDR3 runs to 17 residues. The junction had 9 bases not matched to a gene; V was cut back by 0 bases and J by 7 bases. CDR1 is SGHDT, CDR2 YYEEEE, per germline.

The chain recombines TRBV29-1 with TRBJ2-2; possibly TRBD2 for D (7 bases). Per the germline V gene, CDR1 is SQVTM and CDR2 is ANQGSEA. V gave up 6 bases and J gave up 4 bases, with 15 bases separating them. CDR3 size: 14 residues. The CDR3 nucleotides read TGCAGCGTCGGAGGCGGGGGCAGCACCGGGGAGCTGTTTTTT. Protein sequence: CSVGGGGSTGELFF.

For the CDR3, the DNA is TGTGCCAGCAGCCCTAAAGAGGGTCACCCTTCAACTAATGAAAAACTGTTTTTT. It translates to CASSPKEGHPSTNEKLFF. This chain connects TRBV7-9 to TRBJ1-4; no reliable D call. Between the trimmed V and J ends, which lost 5 bases and 0 bases, there was a span of 19 bases. Germline CDR1 is SEHNR and CDR2 is FQNEAQ (reference sequence). The CDR3 extends over 18 amino acids.

V gene TRBV30 combines with J gene TRBJ2-3; D gene uncertain. The germline CDR1 and CDR2 sequences are GTSNPN and SVGIG (reference sequence). V gave up 4 bases and J gave up 4 bases, with 6 bases separating them. There are 11 residues in the CDR3. The CDR3 sequence is CAWTRADTQYF. The CDR3 nucleotides are TGTGCCTGGACCCGGGCAGATACGCAGTATTTT. Drawing the rest from reference TRBV30 and TRBJ2-3, the complete variable domain is SQTIHQWPATLVQPVGSPLSLECTVEGTSNPNLYWYRQAAGRGLQLLFYSVGIGQISSEVPQNLSASRPQDRQFILSSKKLLLSDSGFYLCAWTRADTQYFGPGTRLTVL.

The chain links TRBV2 to TRBJ1-1, with D tentatively TRBD1 (5 bases). The V end lost 6 bases, the J end lost 0 bases, and 8 bases lay between the germline ends. The germline CDR1 and CDR2 sequences are SNHLY and FYNNEI. The CDR3 totals 13 residues. The CDR3 region is CASREGMNTEAFF. CDR3 in DNA: TGTGCCAGCAGGGAGGGGATGAACACTGAAGCTTTCTTT.

This chain joins TRBV5-1 and TRBJ2-5, with D unclear. CDR3 size: 12 residues. Germline values: CDR1 SGHRS, CDR2 YFSETQ. V lost 0 bases to trimming and J lost 5 bases, with 5 bases between them. CDR3 in amino acids: CASSLGAETQYF. The CDR3 DNA sequence: TGCGCCAGCAGCTTGGGAGCGGAGACCCAGTACTTC.

The genes are TRBV29-1 and TRBJ2-3, with a weak D call TRBD1 (6 bases). Per the germline V gene, CDR1 is SQVTM and CDR2 is ANQGSEA. This CDR3 spans 13 amino acids. V lost 6 bases and J 0 bases, leaving 10 bases between the germline ends. The CDR3 protein is CSVSGASTDTQYF. The CDR3 DNA is TGCAGCGTGTCAGGGGCGAGCACAGATACGCAGTATTTT.

This clone was seen only a few times. This rearrangement joins TRBV7-9 to TRBJ1-6; D perhaps matches TRBD1 (5 bases). CDR1 SEHNR and CDR2 FQNEAQ come from the germline V gene (reference sequence). The CDR3 covers 15 residues. V was shortened by 5 bases and J by 7 bases, with 15 bases between the two germline ends. CDR3 sequence (DNA): TGTGCCAGCAGCCGCGGGACGGAGAAGAATTCACCCCTCCACTTT. This gives the protein CASSRGTEKNSPLHF.

The rearrangement uses TRBV12-3 or TRBV12-4 and TRBJ1-1; tentative D call: TRBD1 (5 bases). This CDR3 has 13 amino acids. Between the trimmed V and J ends, which lost 3 bases and 10 bases, there was a span of 15 bases. The CDR3 region has the DNA TGTGCCAGCAGTTTCGGGCAGGGAAAACTAGCTTTCTTT. Its protein product is CASSFGQGKLAFF.

The chain is built from TRBV4-2 and TRBJ1-3; weak D call: TRBD1 (6 bases). V lost 1 base and J lost 0, with 13 bases in between. Germline V gene data show CDR1 as LGHNA and CDR2 as YNFKEQ. The CDR3 is 17 residues long. This chain's CDR3 is CASSQASGTNSGNTIYF. The CDR3 DNA sequence: TGTGCCAGCAGCCAAGCATCCGGGACAAACTCTGGAAACACCATATATTTT.

The V call is TRBV5-1, the J call TRBJ2-3, with D perhaps matching TRBD2 (6 bases). Trimming removed 4 bases from V and 8 bases from J, with 23 bases in between. The length of the CDR3 is 16 residues. In germline, CDR1 is SGHRS, CDR2 YFSETQ. CDR3 protein: CASSPSPGQAGGTQYF. CDR3 DNA sequence: TGCGCCAGCAGCCCCTCACCGGGCCAAGCGGGTGGTACGCAGTATTTT. The full variable domain, with the rest looked up from reference TRBV5-1 and TRBJ2-3, is KAGVTQTPRYLIKTRGQQVTLSCSPISGHRSVSWYQQTPGQGLQFLFEYFSETQRNKGNFPGRFSGRQFSNSRSEMNVSTLELGDSALYLCASSPSPGQAGGTQYFGPGTRLTVL.

The rearrangement uses TRBV7-9 and TRBJ1-1; 7 positions agree with TRBD1. V lost 2 bases to trimming and J lost 11 bases; unmatched junction nucleotides: 8. Germline lookup yields CDR1 SEHNR and CDR2 FQNEAQ (reference sequence). The length of the CDR3 is 13 residues. The CDR3 coding sequence is TGTGCCAGCAGCTTAAGGGCGACAGGGCGGGCTTTCTTT. It translates to CASSLRATGRAFF.

The chain uses TRBV6-4 and TRBJ1-2, with D hard to call. V gave up 1 base and J gave up 4 bases, with 7 bases separating them. This CDR3 spans 13 amino acids. Germline V gives CDR1 MRHNA, CDR2 SNTAGT. The CDR3 spells CASSDYSLYGYTF. The CDR3 nucleotides are TGTGCCAGCAGTGACTACAGTCTCTATGGCTACACCTTC.

V and J are TRBV7-9 and TRBJ2-3; 12 bases match TRBD2. The CDR3 runs 16 residues. Germline V gene lookup returns CDR1 SEHNR and CDR2 FQNEAQ (reference sequence). After removal of 5 bases from V and 4 bases from J, the junction contained 7 bases not matched to a gene. CDR3 in DNA: TGTGCCAGCAGCCCACAACTAGCGGGAGGTGCAGATACGCAGTATTTT. It encodes CASSPQLAGGADTQYF.

This rearrangement joins TRBV29-1 to TRBJ2-5; TRBD1 agrees at 8 bases. Trimming at V came to 4 bases and at J to 3 bases, leaving 7 bases not matched to a gene. Germline V lookup: CDR1 SQVTM, CDR2 ANQGSEA. The CDR3 covers 14 residues. CDR3 region: CSVVYGTGEETQYF. CDR3 sequence (DNA): TGCAGCGTTGTATACGGGACAGGCGAAGAGACCCAGTACTTC.